Here is one T cell receptor beta chain with its context. The sample is drawn from a study of T cell changes during pregnancy in multiple sclerosis. The data were produced by immunoSEQ multiplex PCR, yet TCRdb's version contains in-frame clones alone and is incomplete. Found here are about 110,000 clones, under 95% of them singletons; the top ten hold 0.78%. The germline CDR1 and CDR2 sequences are LGHNA and YSLEER. V was clipped by 0 bases and J by 4 bases, with 15 bases between them. The CDR3 totals 16 residues. Here the sequenced sample was peripheral blood, taken in the third trimester of pregnancy. The TCR was taken from a female donor in good health, enrolled as a control in a pregnancy study. V usage is TRBV4-3 and J usage is TRBJ1-2; D gene uncertain. This CDR3 is CASSQDFDLLGYGYTF. CDR3 sequence (DNA): TGCGCCAGCAGCCAAGATTTTGACCTCCTAGGCTATGGCTACACCTTC.